The source of this T cell receptor beta chain is a study of cytomegalovirus exposure and HLA in healthy donors. V lost 6 bases, J lost 0 bases, and 15 bases lay in between. Germline assignment: CDR1 SGHTA and CDR2 FQGNSA. CDR3 length: 15 residues. Remarks on this clone: Its antigen is as yet unknown.

PCR primers comprised 60 Vbeta and 13 Jbeta primers. TCRdb's copy holds only in-frame clones and misses some; the assay was immunoSEQ multiplex PCR. The sample holds about 150,000 clones; approximately 80% are singletons and the top ten take approximately 1.2%. Overall study findings and caveats: Associated with cytomegalovirus, according to the listing, were 150 to 200 TCR beta chains. 87-base-pair reads could not separate some V segments, including TRBV6-2 and TRBV6-3. A later analysis linked about 17,000 TCR beta sequences to HLA alleles at 0.05 false discovery rate.

Sequencing was carried out using PBMCs. This chain connects TRBV7-2 to TRBJ2-7; possibly TRBD2 for D (5 bases). The origin of this receptor is a boy aged 2-9 years in good health and CMV-seronegative. The CDR3 region has the DNA TGTGCCAGCAGATCCCTGGGCGGGTTCTCCTACGAGCAGTACTTC. It encodes CASRSLGGFSYEQYF.